This is a list of T cell receptor beta chains from one sample in a study of T cell repertoires in ileal Crohn's disease. Measured with immunoSEQ multiplex PCR; TCRdb has only the in-frame clones, and not every one. The table includes roughly 7,000 clones, roughly 70% detected once. Sequencing used ileal tissue. These TCRs come from an adult with Crohn's disease. Both conserved end residues are part of each CDR3. The order of the fields is clone size, D gene, V gene, J gene, CDR3 protein, CDR3 DNA. D genes are given only for firm matches. Part of the rows lack a size; the others show once, few, many or a class for expanded clones.

>.|TRBD1|TRBV5-4|TRBJ1-6
CASSRDRVGSPLHF
TGTGCCAGCAGTAGGGACAGGGTAGGTTCACCCCTCCACTTT
>few|.|TRBV15|TRBJ2-7
CATSRDRAGHEQYF
TGTGCCACCAGCAGAGATCGGGCGGGGCACGAGCAGTACTTC
>few|TRBD1|TRBV5-4|TRBJ2-3
CASSLWGTGRSTQYF
TGTGCCAGCAGCTTGTGGGGGACAGGGAGGAGTACGCAGTATTTT
>.|TRBD1|TRBV28|TRBJ2-7
CASSRPGTVGYEQYF
TGTGCCAGCAGTCGGCCGGGGACAGTTGGGTACGAGCAGTACTTC
>.|TRBD1|TRBV27|TRBJ2-7
CASSSAGTAAYEQYF
TGTGCCAGCAGTTCAGCCGGGACAGCTGCCTACGAGCAGTACTTC
>.|TRBD1|TRBV28|TRBJ2-7
CATGARDEQYF
TGTGCGACAGGGGCTCGGGACGAGCAGTACTTC
>.|.|TRBV29-1|TRBJ2-7
CSVVAGSSYEQYF
TGCAGCGTTGTGGCAGGCAGCTCCTACGAGCAGTACTTC
>.|TRBD1|TRBV5-1|TRBJ2-1
CASSGDRGPISSYNEQFF
TGCGCCAGCAGCGGCGACAGGGGGCCAATTAGCTCCTACAATGAGCAGTTCTTC
>.|TRBD1|TRBV5-4|TRBJ1-2
CASSLGQGAHGYTF
TGTGCCAGCAGCTTGGGACAGGGGGCGCATGGCTACACCTTC
>.|TRBD2|TRBV28|TRBJ2-7
CASSLRALGLVEQYF
TGTGCCAGCAGTTTAAGGGCCCTGGGACTAGTCGAGCAGTACTTC
>.|TRBD2|TRBV5-1|TRBJ2-7
CASSSGLAGGFRYEQYF
TGCGCCAGCAGCTCGGGACTAGCGGGAGGGTTTCGGTACGAGCAGTACTTC
>.|.|TRBV4-1|TRBJ1-2
CASSQDRGRTPYGYTF
TGCGCCAGCAGCCAAGATCGGGGAAGGACCCCCTATGGCTACACCTTC
>once|TRBD1|TRBV7-9|TRBJ2-5
CASSLLGQGSRETQYF
TGTGCCAGCAGCTTATTGGGACAGGGGTCCAGGGAGACCCAGTACTTC
>.|.|TRBV28|TRBJ1-5
CASSLKGAYNQPQHF
TGTGCCAGCAGTTTAAAAGGGGCGTACAATCAGCCCCAGCATTTT
>.|TRBD2|TRBV5-4|TRBJ2-3
CASSSPLAGGTDTQYF
TGTGCCAGCAGCTCTCCCCTAGCGGGGGGCACAGATACGCAGTATTTT
>.|TRBD1|TRBV11-2|TRBJ1-1
CASRLTGGTEAFF
TGTGCCAGCAGATTAACAGGGGGGACTGAAGCTTTCTTT
>.|TRBD1|TRBV4-2|TRBJ2-7
CASSRGQYYEQYF
TGTGCCAGCAGCCGGGGACAGTACTACGAGCAGTACTTC
>.|.|TRBV7-7|TRBJ2-2
CASSQAGGGPTGELFF
TGTGCTAGCAGCCAAGCTGGGGGGGGGCCCACCGGGGAGCTGTTTTTT
>.|TRBD1|TRBV7-2|TRBJ2-3
CASSLLRGQTDTQYF
TGTGCCAGCAGCTTATTGAGGGGGCAAACAGATACGCAGTATTTT
>.|.|TRBV28|TRBJ1-1
CASSLAGAEAFF
TGTGCCAGCAGTCTCGCAGGTGCTGAAGCTTTCTTT
>.|.|TRBV5-1|TRBJ1-2
CASSLSGGANYGYTF
TGCGCCAGCAGCTTGTCGGGGGGAGCGAACTATGGCTACACCTTC
>.|TRBD1|TRBV6-5|TRBJ1-4
CASSYSWDRVGKLFF
TGTGCCAGCAGTTACTCTTGGGACAGGGTCGGAAAACTGTTTTTT
>.|.|TRBV2|TRBJ1-1
CASSGNQDRMNTEAFF
TGTGCCAGCAGTGGTAACCAGGACAGAATGAACACTGAAGCTTTCTTT
>.|TRBD2|TRBV5-1|TRBJ2-7
CASSPGLAAGPQNYEQYF
TGCGCCAGCAGCCCGGGACTAGCGGCGGGCCCCCAAAACTACGAGCAGTACTTC
>.|TRBD1|TRBV19|TRBJ2-2
CASKGQENTGELFF
TGTGCCAGTAAAGGACAGGAGAACACCGGGGAGCTGTTTTTT
>few|.|TRBV6-1|TRBJ2-7
CASSAARGTYEQYF
TGTGCCAGCTCGGCGGCAAGGGGGACCTACGAGCAGTACTTC
>.|.|TRBV19|TRBJ2-7
CASSAGAGSSYEQYF
TGTGCCAGTAGTGCAGGGGCGGGCAGCTCCTACGAGCAGTACTTC
>.|TRBD1|TRBV4-1|TRBJ2-7
CASSPYRDSHEQYF
TGCGCCAGCAGCCCCTACCGGGACAGCCACGAGCAGTACTTC
>once|TRBD2|TRBV4-2|TRBJ2-1
CASSQGLAGYNEQFF
TGTGCCAGCAGCCAAGGACTAGCGGGATACAATGAGCAGTTCTTC
>.|TRBD1|TRBV9|TRBJ1-5
CASSVEGALGQPQHF
TGTGCCAGCAGCGTAGAGGGGGCTCTGGGTCAGCCCCAGCATTTT
>.|.|TRBV7-3|TRBJ2-2
CASSSRTGNTGELFF
TGTGCCAGCAGCTCTCGGACTGGTAATACCGGGGAGCTGTTTTTT
>.|.|TRBV5-8|TRBJ2-1
CASNIIPGTREQFF
TGTGCCAGCAACATCATCCCGGGAACGCGTGAGCAGTTCTTC
>.|.|TRBV7-2|TRBJ2-2
CASSFSTGELFF
TGTGCCAGCAGCTTTAGTACCGGGGAGCTGTTTTTT
>.|TRBD2|TRBV29-1|TRBJ2-1
CSAKRLAGGPGNEQFF
TGCAGCGCTAAAAGACTAGCGGGAGGGCCTGGGAATGAGCAGTTCTTC
>.|.|TRBV15|TRBJ1-2
CATSRTGLNYGYTF
TGTGCCACCAGCAGGACAGGCCTTAACTATGGCTACACCTTC
>.|.|TRBV5-1|TRBJ2-3
CASSLHLITDTQYF
TGCGCCAGCAGCTTGCACTTGATCACAGATACGCAGTATTTT
>medium-sized|.|TRBV6-1|TRBJ1-5
CASSEAGGSYQPQHF
TGTGCCAGCAGTGAAGCGGGGGGAAGTTACCAGCCCCAGCATTTT
>.|TRBD1|TRBV10-3|TRBJ1-5
CAISQTGDNQPQHF
TGTGCCATCAGCCAGACAGGGGACAATCAGCCCCAGCATTTT
>.|.|TRBV6-6|TRBJ1-1
CASSPGSYPEAFF
TGTGCCAGCAGTCCCGGTAGTTATCCTGAAGCTTTCTTT
>.|.|TRBV11-2|TRBJ2-5
CASSLGSGGETQYF
TGTGCCAGCAGCTTAGGCAGTGGGGGGGAGACCCAGTACTTC
>.|.|TRBV7-3|TRBJ2-6
CASSSSVAPGANVLTF
TGTGCCAGCAGCTCTTCAGTGGCCCCTGGGGCCAACGTCCTGACTTTC
>few|TRBD2|TRBV4-3|TRBJ2-1
CASSQDRSGRFEQFF
TGCGCCAGCAGCCAAGATAGGAGCGGGAGGTTTGAGCAGTTCTTC
>once|TRBD1|TRBV6-1|TRBJ1-6
CASKAQAPGGSPLHF
TGTGCCAGCAAAGCACAGGCCCCAGGGGGTTCACCCCTCCACTTT
>few|TRBD2|TRBV19|TRBJ2-5
CASSPRAGVAETQYF
TGTGCCAGTAGTCCGCGGGCGGGGGTGGCGGAGACCCAGTACTTC
>.|.|TRBV30|TRBJ2-5
CAWSRGSVQTQYF
TGTGCCTGGAGTAGGGGCAGCGTGCAGACCCAGTACTTC